This TCR beta chain is drawn from a study of blood T cell repertoires in COVID-19. Study background: The United States, Italy and Spain provided the acute and convalescent COVID-19 samples. In each case, the material was cDNA or gDNA derived from T cells, B-cell-depleted T cells, or PBMCs.

Some clones are missing from TCRdb's copy, which holds only in-frame ones; the method was immunoSEQ multiplex PCR. The sample contains approximately 15,000 clones, about 85% of which appear only once. The ends were cut back, 3 bases at V and 9 bases at J, with 15 bases in the middle. Germline values: CDR1 LNHDA, CDR2 SQIVND (reference sequence). The CDR3 spans 15 residues. This clonotype originated in a human donor in a cohort sampled during active COVID-19. The genes are TRBV19 and TRBJ1-6; D is undetermined. Sequencing was carried out using peripheral blood. In nucleotides, the CDR3 is TGTGCCAGTAGTATGGAATTCTGGGAGGGTTCACCCCTCCACTTT. It encodes CASSMEFWEGSPLHF.